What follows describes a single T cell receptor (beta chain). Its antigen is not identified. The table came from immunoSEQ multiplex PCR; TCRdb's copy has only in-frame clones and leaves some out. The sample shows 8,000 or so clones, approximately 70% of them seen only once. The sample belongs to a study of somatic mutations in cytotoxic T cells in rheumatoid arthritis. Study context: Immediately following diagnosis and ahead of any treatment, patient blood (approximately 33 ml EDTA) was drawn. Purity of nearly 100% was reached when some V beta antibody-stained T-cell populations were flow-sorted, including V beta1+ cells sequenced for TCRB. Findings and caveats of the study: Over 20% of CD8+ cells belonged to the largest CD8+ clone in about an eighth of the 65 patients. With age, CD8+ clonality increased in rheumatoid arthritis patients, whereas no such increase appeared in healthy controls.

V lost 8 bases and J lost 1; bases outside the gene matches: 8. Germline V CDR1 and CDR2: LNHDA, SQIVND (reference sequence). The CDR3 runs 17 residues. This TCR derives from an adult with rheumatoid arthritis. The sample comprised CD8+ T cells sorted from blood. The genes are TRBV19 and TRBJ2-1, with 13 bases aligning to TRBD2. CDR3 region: CASLGLAGADSYNEQFF. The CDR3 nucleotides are TGTGCCAGTTTAGGACTAGCGGGGGCGGATTCCTACAATGAGCAGTTCTTC.